The 13 T cell receptor beta chains listed next were all sequenced from one sample in a study of control samples from healthy donors and cancer patients. TCRdb's table, derived via immunoSEQ multiplex PCR, lists solely in-frame clones and lacks some. The sample carries 170,000 or so clones, 90% to 95% recorded once. The specimen was blood. All receptors derive from a woman aged 18-29 years in good health.

The gene calls are TRBV6-5 and TRBJ1-2; no reliable D call. The CDR3 totals 14 residues. With 5 bases removed from V and 4 bases from J, the gap between germline ends came to 14 bases. Germline V gives CDR1 MNHEY, CDR2 SVGAGI. This CDR3 reads CASSRQRYFYGYTF. The CDR3, as DNA: TGTGCCAGCAGTCGGCAACGATATTTCTATGGCTACACCTTC.

J is TRBJ1-5 and V is TRBV3-1 (or the pseudogene TRBV3-2); 8 bases agree with TRBD1. From germline, CDR1 is LGHDT and CDR2 YNNKEL (reference sequence). The J segment lost 6 bases and the V segment lost 1 base, leaving 2 bases of the junction unmatched. This CDR3 is built from 14 residues. CDR3 in amino acids: CASSQGQGTQPQHF. The DNA for the CDR3 is TGTGCCAGCAGCCAAGGACAGGGGACTCAGCCCCAGCATTTT.

This clone was recorded once. The chain recombines TRBV6-5 with TRBJ1-2; no definite D call. The CDR3 runs 13 residues. Trimming stripped 0 bases from V and 7 bases from J, with 9 bases between. Per germline, CDR1 MNHEY and CDR2 SVGAGI. In DNA form, the CDR3 reads TGTGCCAGCAGTTACTCCAGCAGTTCTGGCTACACCTTC. Its protein is CASSYSSSSGYTF.

V is TRBV28 and J is TRBJ2-2, with TRBD2 as a possible D gene (5 bases). The CDR3 loop spans 16 amino acids. V was cut by 6 bases and J by 0 bases, with 14 bases left in between. CDR1 and CDR2 from the germline V gene are MDHEN and SYDVKM. CDR3 amino acids: CASSRRTGANTGELFF. CDR3 bases: TGTGCCAGCAGCCGACGGACTGGAGCGAACACCGGGGAGCTGTTTTTT.

The rearrangement uses TRBV10-3 and TRBJ2-7; TRBD1 matches at 7 bases. Germline loops: CDR1 ENHRY, CDR2 SYGVKD. Trimming cost V 3 bases and J 2 bases; bases outside gene matches: 4. The CDR3 has 14 amino acids. CDR3 DNA sequence: TGTGCCATCAGTGATGGGACAGTAACCTACGAGCAGTACTTC. Protein product: CAISDGTVTYEQYF.

The J gene is TRBJ2-5, the V gene TRBV11-2; D is undetermined. Trimming stripped 2 bases from V and 5 bases from J, with 3 bases between. The CDR3 spans 11 residues. The germline CDR1 and CDR2 sequences are SGHAT and FQNNGV. The CDR3: CASSLSETQYF. CDR3 bases: TGTGCCAGCAGCTTATCGGAGACCCAGTACTTC.

The CDR3 spells CASSLATGMNTEAFF. Here the CDR3 DNA reads TGTGCCAGCAGCTTAGCGACAGGAATGAACACTGAAGCTTTCTTT. J is TRBJ1-1 and V is TRBV7-9; tentative D call: TRBD1 (6 bases). Trimming left V 0 bases short and J 0 bases short, with 8 bases between. Germline V lookup: CDR1 SEHNR, CDR2 FQNEAQ (reference sequence). CDR3 length: 15 residues. Using reference TRBV7-9 and TRBJ1-1 for the parts outside the CDR3, the full variable domain is DTGVSQNPRHKITKRGQNVTFRCDPISEHNRLYWYRQTLGQGPEFLTYFQNEAQLEKSRLLSDRFSAERPKGSFSTLEIQRTEQGDSAMYLCASSLATGMNTEAFFGQGTRLTVV.

The V call is TRBV5-4, the J call TRBJ2-7, with unresolved D. In germline, CDR1 is SGHNT, CDR2 YYREEE (reference sequence). The CDR3 is 13 amino acids. Trimming stripped 0 bases from V and 4 bases from J, with 8 bases between. This CDR3 is CASSLAIGYEQYF. The CDR3 nucleotides are TGTGCCAGCAGCTTGGCCATAGGGTACGAGCAGTACTTC.

V usage is TRBV10-3 and J usage is TRBJ1-2, with 9 bases that match TRBD1. Trimming removed 2 bases from V and 5 bases from J; junction bases left unmatched: 6. The CDR3 sequence is 15 residues long. CDR1 is ENHRY and CDR2 is SYGVKD in the germline V gene. Here the CDR3 DNA reads TGTGCCATCAGTGAGGGGACAGGGCCCTTATATGGCTACACCTTC. The encoded protein is CAISEGTGPLYGYTF.

V and J are TRBV4-1 and TRBJ1-4; D is ambiguous. Trimming removed 2 bases at V and 0 bases at J, with 7 bases between. CDR1 is MGHRA, CDR2 YSYEKL, per germline. This CDR3 has 15 amino acids. The CDR3 here is CASSQPWPTNEKLFF. CDR3 nucleotides: TGCGCCAGCAGCCAACCCTGGCCAACTAATGAAAAACTGTTTTTT.

The CDR3 bases are TGTGCCAGTAGCTACGTCCTCAATCAGCCCCAGCATTTT. This sequence encodes CASSYVLNQPQHF. This chain uses TRBV19 with TRBJ1-5; no clear D. Trimming stripped 6 bases from V and 3 bases from J, with 9 bases between. In germline, CDR1 is LNHDA, CDR2 SQIVND (reference sequence). This CDR3 is 13 amino acids long. Combining the CDR3 with reference TRBV19 and TRBJ1-5 gives the whole variable domain DGGITQSPKYLFRKEGQNVTLSCEQNLNHDAMYWYRQDPGQGLRLIYYSQIVNDFQKGDIAEGYSVSREKKESFPLTVTSAQKNPTAFYLCASSYVLNQPQHFGDGTRLSIL.

The chain combines TRBV7-2 with TRBJ1-1; unclear D gene. Trimming shortened V by 1 base and J by 5 bases, and 11 bases separated the two germline ends. The CDR3 covers 14 residues. The germline gives CDR1 SGHTA, CDR2 FQGNSA. The CDR3: CASSLVGPRTEAFF. DNA for the CDR3: TGTGCCAGCAGCTTAGTCGGCCCAAGGACTGAAGCTTTCTTT.

This chain links TRBV6-6 with TRBJ2-5, with D possibly being TRBD1 (5 bases). Germline assignment: CDR1 MNHNY and CDR2 SVGAGI (reference sequence). The CDR3 sequence is 13 residues long. V lost 6 bases, J lost 5 bases, and 13 bases lay in between. The CDR3 DNA reads TGTGCCAGCAGCTGGGGCCAGGGCGAGACCCAGTACTTC. It codes for CASSWGQGETQYF.